This entry lists 3 T cell receptor beta chains sequenced from one sample in a study of cytomegalovirus exposure and HLA in healthy donors. The PCR ran on 60 Vbeta and 13 Jbeta primers. Measured with immunoSEQ multiplex PCR; TCRdb has only the in-frame clones, and not every one. The top ten hold 1.5% to 2% of the sample, which has 150,000 to 200,000 clones, over 75% seen once. Sequenced input: PBMCs. All receptors come from a woman aged 30 to 39 in good health and CMV-seronegative.

V gene TRBV18 combines with J gene TRBJ1-5; the D gene is possibly TRBD1 (5 bases). Germline CDR1 reads KGHSH; CDR2 reads LQKENI. V dropped 2 bases and J dropped 7 bases, with 15 bases sitting between them. The CDR3 consists of 15 residues. The CDR3 loop reads CASSPRAGKEQPQHF. The CDR3, as DNA: TGTGCCAGCTCACCAAGGGCAGGGAAGGAGCAGCCCCAGCATTTT.

The V gene is TRBV5-1, the J gene TRBJ1-2; D may be TRBD1 (6 bases). The CDR3 totals 12 residues. Germline assignment: CDR1 SGHRS and CDR2 YFSETQ. The V and J ends lost 0 bases and 11 bases respectively, with 11 bases between them. CDR3 residues: CASSLEQGTYTF. In nucleotides, the CDR3 is TGCGCCAGCAGCTTGGAACAGGGTACTTACACCTTC.

V gene TRBV6-6 combines with J gene TRBJ2-1; 7 bases align to TRBD2. The germline V gene encodes CDR1 MNHNY and CDR2 SVGAGI (reference sequence). The CDR3 sequence is 16 residues long. J was trimmed by 4 bases and V by 4 bases; bases with no gene match: 10. The CDR3 spells CASSWGLSGTYNEQFF. The CDR3 bases are TGTGCCAGCAGTTGGGGACTAAGCGGGACTTACAATGAGCAGTTCTTC.